Each of the 26 T cell receptor beta chains below was sequenced from the same sample in a study of regulatory T cells in long-lasting Graves disease. CDR3-region Arm-PCR and iRepertoire HTBI primers produced the TCR beta libraries. TCRdb re-analysed the multiplex PCR reads in MiXCR, keeping a single row per CDR3 protein. The data hold hundreds of thousands of distinct CDR3 sequences, with 15% to 20% observed a single time. Time point in this sample: newly diagnosed GD, antithyroid drugs for less than 3 months. RNA isolated from PBMCs was used to make the TCR library. These data were also filed under a second study, of T cells in Graves' hyperthyroidism and ophthalmopathy.

The material sequenced was peripheral blood mononuclear cells (PBMCs), taken at new diagnosis, from a patient treated with antithyroid drugs. These TCRs come from a woman aged 25 to 39 with Graves disease.

The gene calls are TRBV19 and TRBJ2-1; 10 bases align to TRBD2. The V gene's germline CDR1 is LNHDA and CDR2 SQIVND (reference sequence). After removal of 4 bases from V and 7 bases from J, the junction contained 10 bases not matched to a gene. The CDR3 runs to 16 residues. The CDR3 bases are TGTGCCAGTAGTACAGATCGAGCGGGAGGGTGGAATGAGCAGTTCTTC. Amino acids: CASSTDRAGGWNEQFF. Together with reference TRBV19 and TRBJ2-1, the CDR3 gives the full variable domain: DGGITQSPKYLFRKEGQNVTLSCEQNLNHDAMYWYRQDPGQGLRLIYYSQIVNDFQKGDIAEGYSVSREKKESFPLTVTSAQKNPTAFYLCASSTDRAGGWNEQFFGPGTRLTVL.

The genes are TRBV6-1 and TRBJ1-4; perhaps TRBD1 as D (5 bases). CDR1 MNHNS and CDR2 SASEGT come from the germline V gene. This CDR3 contains 15 residues. V lost 6 bases to trimming and J lost 4 bases, with 15 bases between them. CDR3 nucleotide sequence: TGTGCCAGCAGCCCGATAGGGGACTTTAATGAAAAACTGTTTTTT. Its protein is CASSPIGDFNEKLFF.

This clonotype came up many times. The rearrangement uses TRBV3-1 and TRBJ1-1; D is perhaps TRBD1 (6 bases). Looked up from germline, CDR1 is LGHDT and CDR2 is YNNKEL (reference sequence). Trimming left V 2 bases short and J 1 base short, with 14 bases between. CDR3 length: 16 residues. In DNA, the CDR3 is TGTGCCAGCAGCCAACGCGACAGGTCGCCGAACACTGAAGCTTTCTTT. This translates into CASSQRDRSPNTEAFF.

There are many counts of this clonotype. The CDR3 loop is CASSADLSEAFF. The CDR3 nucleotides are TGTGCCAGCAGCGCGGACTTATCTGAAGCTTTCTTT. The chain is built from TRBV28 and TRBJ1-1; D gene unclear. In germline, CDR1 is MDHEN, CDR2 SYDVKM. Trimming removed 6 bases at V and 6 bases at J, with 11 bases between. This CDR3 has 12 residues.

This clonotype was counted only a few times. The chain employs TRBV29-1 and TRBJ2-1; 10 bases agree with TRBD2. There are 15 residues in the CDR3. From germline, CDR1 is SQVTM and CDR2 ANQGSEA. V shed 6 bases and J 6 bases; nucleotides not matched to a gene: 11. The CDR3 loop reads CSVERAGGLSNEQFF. The CDR3 nucleotides read TGCAGCGTGGAAAGAGCGGGAGGGCTTTCCAATGAGCAGTTCTTC.

The sample holds a few counts of this clonotype. The chain is built from TRBV6-1 and TRBJ2-6; D call uncertain. Per the germline V gene, CDR1 is MNHNS and CDR2 is SASEGT. CDR3 size: 14 residues. Trimming pared 2 bases from V and 1 base from J, leaving 3 bases between. CDR3 in amino acids: CASSEPSGANVLTF. CDR3 nucleotide sequence: TGTGCCAGCAGTGAACCGTCTGGGGCCAACGTCCTGACTTTC.

This chain uses TRBV19 with TRBJ2-5; 8 bases map to TRBD2. The CDR3 sequence is 16 residues long. The germline CDR1 and CDR2 sequences are LNHDA and SQIVND (reference sequence). V dropped 5 bases and J dropped 5; count of bases not matched to a gene: 13. The CDR3 reads CASSENAGLVGETQYF. The DNA of the CDR3 is TGTGCCAGTAGTGAAAATGCGGGACTAGTAGGGGAGACCCAGTACTTC.

In its sample, this clonotype was seen many times. The chain couples TRBV30 to TRBJ2-7; D may be TRBD2 (7 bases). The germline CDR1 and CDR2 sequences are GTSNPN and SVGIG (reference sequence). The CDR3 has 14 residues. The V end lost 6 bases, the J end lost 6 bases, and 21 bases lay between the germline ends. Here the CDR3 reads CACQRRGRDGEQYF. In DNA form, the CDR3 reads TGTGCCTGTCAAAGAAGGGGGAGGGATGGCGAGCAGTACTTC.

This clonotype was counted many times. The J gene is TRBJ2-4, the V gene TRBV29-1, with TRBD2 identical over 11 bases. CDR1 is SQVTM, CDR2 ANQGSEA, per germline. The J segment lost 9 bases and the V segment lost 4 bases, leaving 2 bases of the junction unmatched. This CDR3 comprises 12 residues. CDR3 DNA: TGCAGCGTTGGGACTAGCGGGTCCATTCAGTACTTC. Its protein product is CSVGTSGSIQYF.

This clonotype was counted only a few times. DNA of the CDR3: TGTGCCTGGAGTCTGGTGTTAGACTATGGCTACACCTTC. Translation gives CAWSLVLDYGYTF. The chain combines TRBV30 with TRBJ1-2, with D uncertain. The CDR3 totals 13 residues. The ends were cut back, 2 bases at V and 3 bases at J, with 10 bases in the middle. The germline V gene encodes CDR1 GTSNPN and CDR2 SVGIG (reference sequence).

This clonotype occurred a few times. The J gene is TRBJ2-4, the V gene TRBV20-1; D not resolved. This CDR3 region has 13 residues. V lost 2 bases, J lost 0 bases, and 5 bases lay in between. CDR1 and CDR2 from the germline V gene are DFQATT and SNEGSKA (reference sequence). DNA of the CDR3: TGCAGTGCTAGACTTCTAGCCAAAAACATTCAGTACTTC. As protein: CSARLLAKNIQYF.

This clonotype was counted many times. The V and J genes are TRBV15 and TRBJ1-2, with D possibly being TRBD1 (5 bases). Trimming took 0 bases from V and 0 from J, leaving 23 bases between them. This CDR3 contains 20 residues. Germline loops: CDR1 LNHNV, CDR2 YYDKDF (reference sequence). CDR3 DNA sequence: TGTGCCACCAGCAGAGATCGACTCGGCTCCGACAGATACGCTAACTATGGCTACACCTTC. Encoded protein: CATSRDRLGSDRYANYGYTF.

This clonotype was counted ten times or more. The gene calls are TRBV28 and TRBJ2-1; the D is unclear. Germline V lookup: CDR1 MDHEN, CDR2 SYDVKM. V lost 2 bases and J lost 0, with 8 bases in between. The CDR3 has 15 residues. The CDR3 protein is CASSLQSTSYNEQFF. Written as DNA, the CDR3 is TGTGCCAGCAGTTTACAGAGCACCTCCTACAATGAGCAGTTCTTC. The full variable domain, rest sourced from reference TRBV28 and TRBJ2-1, is DVKVTQSSRYLVKRTGEKVFLECVQDMDHENMFWYRQDPGLGLRLIYFSYDVKMKEKGDIPEGYSVSREKKERFSLILESASTNQTSMYLCASSLQSTSYNEQFFGPGTRLTVL.

The rearrangement links TRBV20-1 to TRBJ2-7; the match to TRBD1 covers 11 bases. V lost 3 bases to trimming and J lost 3 bases; unmatched junction nucleotides: 10. This CDR3 is 16 amino acids long. CDR1 is DFQATT, CDR2 SNEGSKA, per germline (reference sequence). This chain's CDR3 is CSASGLLGQGGYEQYF. CDR3 nucleotides: TGCAGTGCTAGTGGATTATTGGGACAGGGGGGCTACGAGCAGTACTTC.

This clonotype was detected only a few times. The genes are TRBV20-1 and TRBJ1-2; D unclear. Germline CDR1 and CDR2: DFQATT and SNEGSKA (reference sequence). The CDR3 has 13 amino acids. Trimming stripped 6 bases from V and 3 bases from J, with 14 bases between. The CDR3 nucleotides are TGCAGTGCGCCGATCCGGGGTGACTATGGCTACACCTTC. Residues: CSAPIRGDYGYTF.

There are many counts of this clonotype. This chain uses TRBV5-5 with TRBJ1-2; D is possibly TRBD1 (5 bases). Germline values: CDR1 SGHKS, CDR2 YYEKEE (reference sequence). Trimming removed 0 bases at V and 8 bases at J, with 17 bases between. The CDR3 covers 15 residues. Here the CDR3 DNA reads TGTGCCAGCAGCTTGGCCGGGGACGGGCCAACCGGCTACACCTTC. This translates into CASSLAGDGPTGYTF.

In DNA, the CDR3 is TGTGCCAGCAGCCCCTTGGGGAGCGGGAGTCACGAGCAGTACTTC. This gives the protein CASSPLGSGSHEQYF. V gene TRBV13 combines with J gene TRBJ2-7, with 8 bases fitting TRBD2. Germline V gene data show CDR1 as PRHDT and CDR2 as FYEKMQ (reference sequence). The CDR3 runs 15 residues. Unmatched junction bases numbered 11, after V lost 5 bases and J lost 5 bases.

In its sample, this clonotype was seen once. The chain combines TRBV5-1 with TRBJ2-1; D perhaps matches TRBD2 (6 bases). V was pared by 4 bases and J by 3 bases, with 11 bases between. Germline CDR1 reads SGHRS; CDR2 reads YFSETQ. There are 14 residues in the CDR3. CDR3 nucleotide sequence: TGCGCCAGCAGCGGAGGGGCCCTCTACAATGAGCAGTTCTTC. Protein product: CASSGGALYNEQFF.

This clonotype was counted at least ten times. The chain carries TRBV2 and TRBJ2-7; a possible D gene is TRBD2 (5 bases). Germline V gives CDR1 SNHLY, CDR2 FYNNEI. The CDR3 loop spans 12 amino acids. V was trimmed by 8 bases and J by 0 bases, leaving 8 bases between them. CDR3 DNA: TGTGCCAGCCGCCGGGACTCCTACGAGCAGTACTTC. It yields the protein CASRRDSYEQYF.

This clonotype was recorded a few times. CDR3 sequence: CASSLTDRAHNEQFF. The CDR3 DNA reads as TGTGCCAGCAGCCTCACCGACAGGGCCCACAATGAGCAGTTCTTC. The chain uses TRBV6-1 and TRBJ2-1; 7 bases match TRBD1. The CDR3 spans 15 residues. Germline CDR1 MNHNS, CDR2 SASEGT. V lost 6 bases and J lost 5; bases outside the gene matches: 10.

The sample holds many counts of this clonotype. The rearrangement joins TRBV29-1 to TRBJ1-1; TRBD1 matches 9 bases. Per germline, CDR1 SQVTM and CDR2 ANQGSEA. The CDR3 is 14 amino acids. J was trimmed by 1 base and V by 4 bases; bases with no gene match: 4. In nucleotides, the CDR3 is TGCAGCGTTGGGACAGGGGTCACGAACACTGAAGCTTTCTTT. This sequence encodes CSVGTGVTNTEAFF. Supplemented by reference TRBV29-1 and TRBJ1-1, the full variable domain reads SAVISQKPSRDICQRGTSLTIQCQVDSQVTMMFWYRQQPGQSLTLIATANQGSEATYESGFVIDKFPISRPNLTFSTLTVSNMSPEDSSIYLCSVGTGVTNTEAFFGQGTRLTVV.

The chain is built from TRBV7-2 and TRBJ2-7, with D possibly matching TRBD1 (5 bases). Trimming took 8 bases from V and 2 from J, leaving 16 bases between them. The germline gives CDR1 SGHTA, CDR2 FQGNSA. The CDR3 spans 14 residues. In DNA, the CDR3 is TGTGCCAGCGGGGCTTCGGAGAGGCCCTACGAGCAGTACTTC. Protein: CASGASERPYEQYF.

This clonotype showed up just a few times. The gene calls are TRBV6-1 and TRBJ2-7; 10 bases map to TRBD2. The V gene end was trimmed by 8 bases and the J gene end by 4 bases; junction bases not matched to a gene: 14. Germline CDR1 is MNHNS and CDR2 is SASEGT. The CDR3 totals 16 residues. This chain's CDR3 is CASLDTGTSVEYEQYF. The CDR3 nucleotides read TGTGCCAGCTTGGACACCGGGACTAGCGTAGAATACGAGCAGTACTTC.

This clonotype has at least ten counts. The chain uses TRBV12-3 or TRBV12-4 and TRBJ1-5, with D possibly being TRBD1 (5 bases). V was cut by 5 bases and J by 1 base, with 12 bases left in between. This CDR3 spans 15 amino acids. The CDR3 nucleotides are TGTGCCAGCAGTCCTGGGGGAGTCAGCAATCAGCCCCAGCATTTT. Encoded protein: CASSPGGVSNQPQHF.

The V gene is TRBV19, the J gene TRBJ2-5, with TRBD1 as a possible D gene (5 bases). With 5 bases removed from V and 7 bases from J, the gap between germline ends came to 17 bases. The length of the CDR3 is 14 residues. CDR1 is LNHDA, CDR2 SQIVND, per germline (reference sequence). The CDR3 coding sequence is TGTGCCAGTAGTGCCCAGCAGGGTATTGGGACCCAGTACTTC. It encodes CASSAQQGIGTQYF.

This clonotype was counted ten times or more. This sequence joins TRBV28 and TRBJ2-6; no definite D call. With 8 bases removed from V and 0 bases from J, the gap between germline ends came to 5 bases. Germline lookup yields CDR1 MDHEN and CDR2 SYDVKM. The CDR3 length is 13 residues. The CDR3 loop is CASAYSGANVLTF. DNA for the CDR3: TGTGCCAGCGCTTACTCTGGGGCCAACGTCCTGACTTTC.